A selection of T cell receptor beta chains follows, all from one sample in a study of T cell responses to AZD1222 COVID-19 vaccine. Sequencing was performed with immunoSEQ multiplex PCR; in TCRdb, only in-frame clones are kept and a portion is missing. The sample holds fewer than 150,000 clones, around 88% seen once. Specimen: peripheral blood, collected on day 0 of AZD1222 vaccination. Receptor source: an adult in good health. The CDR3 runs from the conserved cysteine through the conserved F or W. The D gene is left open where the match is weak. For some rows the clone size is stated as once, few or many, or as a class when expanded; others skip it.

d_call	clone_size	j_call	v_call	cdr3_aa	cdr3_nt
TRBD2	NA	TRBJ2-3	TRBV29-1	CSVEGVTSGRVADTQYF	TGCAGCGTTGAAGGGGTGACTAGCGGGAGGGTCGCAGATACGCAGTATTTT
NA	NA	TRBJ1-1	TRBV2	CASPVNTEAFF	TGTGCCAGCCCGGTGAACACTGAAGCTTTCTTT
NA	few	TRBJ2-5	TRBV7-9	CASSLEQGQTQYF	TGTGCCAGCAGCTTAGAACAGGGCCAGACCCAGTACTTC
NA	NA	TRBJ2-3	TRBV4-1	CASSQTPGLPSTDTQYF	TGCGCCAGCAGCCAAACTCCGGGACTTCCATCCACAGATACGCAGTATTTT
TRBD1	NA	TRBJ2-1	TRBV19	CASSLQGVGEQFF	TGTGCCAGTAGTTTACAGGGGGTTGGTGAGCAGTTCTTC
TRBD1	NA	TRBJ2-5	TRBV7-3	CASSTGGETQYF	TGTGCCAGCAGCACAGGGGGAGAGACCCAGTACTTC
NA	once	TRBJ1-5	TRBV3-1/TRBV3-2	CASSQDWQECYQPQHF	TGTGCCAGCAGCCAAGATTGGCAGGAATGTTATCAGCCCCAGCATTTT
TRBD2	NA	TRBJ2-1	TRBV18	CASSPLTSGLVYDQFF	TGTGCCAGCTCACCGCTGACTAGCGGTTTAGTTTATGACCAGTTCTTC
TRBD2	NA	TRBJ2-7	TRBV2	CASIDGGMNEQYF	TGTGCCAGCATCGACGGGGGGATGAACGAGCAGTACTTC
NA	NA	TRBJ2-2	TRBV11-3	CASSSDVLAGELFF	TGTGCCAGCAGCTCCGATGTACTCGCCGGGGAGCTGTTTTTT
NA	once	TRBJ2-3	TRBV5-5	CASSYASGTDTQYF	TGTGCCAGCAGCTATGCTAGCGGCACAGATACGCAGTATTTT
NA	NA	TRBJ1-5	TRBV12-3/TRBV12-4	CASTDGNQPQHF	TGTGCCAGCACGGACGGAAATCAGCCCCAGCATTTT
NA	NA	TRBJ1-5	TRBV7-9	CASSLFNSQPQHF	TGTGCCAGCAGCCTCTTTAACTCTCAGCCCCAGCATTTT
TRBD1	NA	TRBJ2-2	TRBV24-1	CATAPEGAGTGELFF	TGTGCCACAGCCCCCGAGGGGGCTGGCACCGGGGAGCTGTTTTTT
NA	NA	TRBJ1-2	TRBV4-3	CASSLSQGSNYGYTF	TGCGCCAGCAGCCTGTCCCAGGGGTCTAACTATGGCTACACCTTC
TRBD1	NA	TRBJ1-2	TRBV5-6	CASSSLGTGLFRDGYTF	TGTGCCAGCAGCTCACTCGGGACAGGGTTGTTTAGGGATGGCTACACCTTC
NA	NA	TRBJ1-2	TRBV5-8	CASSLSGRNSYTF	TGTGCCAGCAGCTTGTCCGGGCGGAATTCCTACACCTTC
TRBD2	NA	TRBJ2-3	TRBV3-1/TRBV3-2	CASSLGRTSGRLFTDTQYF	TGTGCCAGCAGCCTTGGGAGGACTAGCGGGCGACTATTCACAGATACGCAGTATTTT
TRBD2	NA	TRBJ2-7	TRBV18	CASSPTTQGTGGTEQYF	TGTGCCAGCTCCCCCACAACCCAGGGTACGGGAGGGACCGAGCAGTACTTC
TRBD2	NA	TRBJ2-2	TRBV5-1	CASSSTSGSSGELFF	TGCGCCAGCAGCTCGACTAGCGGGAGTTCCGGGGAGCTGTTTTTT
NA	NA	TRBJ2-6	TRBV6-5	CASSYGNSGANVLTF	TGTGCCAGCAGTTATGGGAACTCTGGGGCCAACGTCCTGACTTTC
NA	NA	TRBJ1-2	TRBV5-1	CASSLGGTHHYGYTF	TGCGCCAGCAGCTTGGGCGGAACGCACCACTATGGCTACACCTTC
TRBD1	NA	TRBJ1-2	TRBV18	CASSPTRTGNYGYTF	TGTGCCAGCTCACCGACAAGGACAGGGAACTATGGCTACACCTTC
TRBD1	NA	TRBJ1-1	TRBV19	CASGPSGGVLEAFF	TGTGCCAGTGGCCCCTCAGGGGGGGTACTTGAAGCTTTCTTT
TRBD1	few	TRBJ1-1	TRBV18	CASSPIATGAGTEAFF	TGTGCCAGCTCACCAATTGCGACAGGGGCGGGAACTGAAGCTTTCTTT
TRBD1	NA	TRBJ1-4	TRBV28	CASRPSGTGRIF	TGTGCCAGCAGACCTTCCGGGACAGGCAGGATTTTT
NA	NA	TRBJ1-1	TRBV6-6	CASSRFRDGDTEAFF	TGTGCCAGCAGCCGGTTCAGGGACGGGGACACTGAAGCTTTCTTT
NA	NA	TRBJ2-1	TRBV9	CASSVSGSSYNEQFF	TGTGCCAGCAGCGTATCGGGTAGCTCCTACAATGAGCAGTTCTTC
NA	NA	TRBJ2-3	TRBV9	CASSVEGSSTDTQYF	TGTGCCAGCAGCGTAGAGGGGAGTAGCACAGATACGCAGTATTTT
NA	NA	TRBJ1-1	TRBV5-5	CASSELNTEAFF	TGTGCCAGCAGCGAGTTGAACACTGAAGCTTTCTTT
NA	NA	TRBJ2-7	TRBV6-6	CASSYSVTYEQYF	TGTGCCAGCAGTTACTCGGTTACGTACGAGCAGTACTTC
NA	once	TRBJ1-6	TRBV29-1	CSVPATEGRADSPLHF	TGCAGCGTCCCTGCTACGGAGGGTCGGGCGGATTCACCCCTCCACTTT
NA	NA	TRBJ2-1	TRBV9	CASSVEIRGIYNEQFF	TGTGCCAGCAGCGTAGAGATCAGGGGCATCTACAATGAGCAGTTCTTC
TRBD1	NA	TRBJ1-2	TRBV30	CACRRSGTGYGYTF	TGTGCCTGCCGACGTTCCGGGACAGGGTATGGCTACACCTTC
TRBD1	NA	TRBJ1-2	TRBV29-1	CSVDPRTGVGYTF	TGCAGCGTTGACCCCCGGACAGGGGTAGGCTACACCTTC
NA	NA	TRBJ2-7	TRBV7-9	CASSLVGFGYEQYF	TGTGCCAGCAGCTTAGTAGGTTTTGGGTACGAGCAGTACTTC
NA	NA	TRBJ2-1	TRBV7-9	CASSSIRQAGGYNEQFF	TGTGCCAGCAGCTCAATTCGGCAGGCGGGCGGATACAATGAGCAGTTCTTC
NA	medium-sized	TRBJ2-7	TRBV7-9	CASSLVQAISYEQYF	TGTGCCAGCAGCTTAGTCCAGGCGATCTCCTACGAGCAGTACTTC
NA	NA	TRBJ1-1	TRBV5-4	CASSSSGRDEAFF	TGTGCCAGCAGCTCATCGGGCAGGGATGAAGCTTTCTTT